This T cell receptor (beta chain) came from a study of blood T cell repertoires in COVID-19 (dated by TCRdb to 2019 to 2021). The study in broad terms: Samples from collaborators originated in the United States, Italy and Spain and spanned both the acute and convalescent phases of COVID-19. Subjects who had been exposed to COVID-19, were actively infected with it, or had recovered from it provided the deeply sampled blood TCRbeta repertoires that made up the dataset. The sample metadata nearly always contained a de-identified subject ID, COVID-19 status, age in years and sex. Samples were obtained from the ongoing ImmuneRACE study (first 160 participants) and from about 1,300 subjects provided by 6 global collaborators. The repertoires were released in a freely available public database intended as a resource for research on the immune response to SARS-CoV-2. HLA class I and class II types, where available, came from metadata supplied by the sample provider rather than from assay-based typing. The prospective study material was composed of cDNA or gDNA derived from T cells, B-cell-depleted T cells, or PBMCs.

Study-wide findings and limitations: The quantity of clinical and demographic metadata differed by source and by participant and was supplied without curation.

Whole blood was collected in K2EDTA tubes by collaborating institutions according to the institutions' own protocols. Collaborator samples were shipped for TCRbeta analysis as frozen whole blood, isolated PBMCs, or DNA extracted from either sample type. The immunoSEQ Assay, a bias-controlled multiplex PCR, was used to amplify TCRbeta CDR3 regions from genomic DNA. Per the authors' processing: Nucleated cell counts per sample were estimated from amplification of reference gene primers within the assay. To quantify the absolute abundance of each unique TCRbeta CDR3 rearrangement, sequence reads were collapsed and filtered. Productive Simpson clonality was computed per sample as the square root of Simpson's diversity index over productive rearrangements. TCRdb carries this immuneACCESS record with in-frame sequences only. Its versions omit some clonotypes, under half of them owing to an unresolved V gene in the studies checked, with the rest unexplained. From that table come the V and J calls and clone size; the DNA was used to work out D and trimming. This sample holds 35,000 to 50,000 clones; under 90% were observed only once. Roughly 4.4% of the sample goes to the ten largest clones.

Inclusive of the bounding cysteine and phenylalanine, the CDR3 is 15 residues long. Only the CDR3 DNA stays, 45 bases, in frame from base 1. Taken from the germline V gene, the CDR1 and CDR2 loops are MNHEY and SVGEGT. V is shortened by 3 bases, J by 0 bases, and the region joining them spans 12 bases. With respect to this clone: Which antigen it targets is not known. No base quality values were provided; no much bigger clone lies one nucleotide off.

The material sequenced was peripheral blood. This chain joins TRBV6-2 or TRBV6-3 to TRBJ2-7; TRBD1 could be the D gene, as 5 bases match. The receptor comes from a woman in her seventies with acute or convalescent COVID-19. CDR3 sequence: CASSYSFDSSYEQYF. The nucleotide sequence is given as TGTGCCAGCAGTTATTCCTTCGACAGCTCCTACGAGCAGTACTTC.